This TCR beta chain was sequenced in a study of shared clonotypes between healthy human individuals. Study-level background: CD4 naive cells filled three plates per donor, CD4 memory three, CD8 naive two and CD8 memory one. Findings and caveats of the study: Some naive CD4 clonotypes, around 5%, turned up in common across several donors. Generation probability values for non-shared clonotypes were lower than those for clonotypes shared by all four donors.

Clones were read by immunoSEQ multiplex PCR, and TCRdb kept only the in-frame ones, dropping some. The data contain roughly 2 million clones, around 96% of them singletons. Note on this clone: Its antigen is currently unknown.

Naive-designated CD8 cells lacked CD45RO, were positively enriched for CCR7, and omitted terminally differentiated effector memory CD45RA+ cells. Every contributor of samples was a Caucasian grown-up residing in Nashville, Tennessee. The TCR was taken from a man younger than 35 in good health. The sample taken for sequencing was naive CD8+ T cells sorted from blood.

In DNA form, the CDR3 reads TGTGCCACCGTTGGACAGGGGGGATTGGAGACCCAGTACTTC. It codes for CATVGQGGLETQYF. The chain is built from TRBV6-1 and TRBJ2-5; the match to TRBD1 covers 10 bases. The germline gives CDR1 MNHNS, CDR2 SASEGT. The CDR3 runs 14 residues. J was trimmed by 5 bases and V by 10 bases; bases with no gene match: 10.